This TCR beta chain comes out of a study of OX40 agonist ivuxolimab in advanced cancers. Generated by immunoSEQ multiplex PCR, the TCRdb table keeps only in-frame clones and is missing some. The sample holds 60,000 to 75,000 clones, over 90% seen once. CDR3 length equals 14 residues. The germline V gene encodes CDR1 LGHNA and CDR2 YNFKEQ. The V end was cut by 0 bases, the J end by 3 bases, with 8 bases between. The clonotype originates from an adult with an advanced solid tumor such as melanoma, head and neck, liver or kidney cancer. This specimen consisted of CD4+ or CD8+ T cells sorted from blood, obtained in a trial of the OX40 agonist ivuxolimab. The J gene is TRBJ1-2, the V gene TRBV4-2; unclear D gene. CDR3 sequence: CASSQDTDYYGYTF. The CDR3 DNA reads as TGTGCCAGCAGCCAAGATACAGACTACTATGGCTACACCTTC.